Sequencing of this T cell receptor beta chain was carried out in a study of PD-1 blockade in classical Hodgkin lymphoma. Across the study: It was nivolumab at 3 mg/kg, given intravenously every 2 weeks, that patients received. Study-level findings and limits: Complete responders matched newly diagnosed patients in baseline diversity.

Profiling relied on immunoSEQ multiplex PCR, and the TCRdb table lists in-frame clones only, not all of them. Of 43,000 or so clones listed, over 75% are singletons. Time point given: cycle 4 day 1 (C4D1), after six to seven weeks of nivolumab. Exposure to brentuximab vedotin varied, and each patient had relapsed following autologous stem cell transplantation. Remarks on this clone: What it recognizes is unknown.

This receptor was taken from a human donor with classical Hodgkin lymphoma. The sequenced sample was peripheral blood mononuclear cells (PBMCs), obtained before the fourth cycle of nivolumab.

The CDR3 is CASRGQPSFTDTQYF. The CDR3 coding sequence is TGCGCCAGCAGGGGTCAACCTTCCTTCACAGATACGCAGTATTTT. The chain has TRBV5-1 and TRBJ2-3; D remains unclear. There are 15 residues in the CDR3. Trimming shortened V by 5 bases and J by 2 bases, and 15 bases separated the two germline ends. Germline V gene lookup returns CDR1 SGHRS and CDR2 YFSETQ.